This T cell receptor beta chain was sequenced in a study of blood T cell repertoires in COVID-19. The CDR3 spans 15 residues. Per the germline V gene, CDR1 is MNHEY and CDR2 is SVGAGI. Trimming at V came to 2 bases and at J to 1 base, leaving 3 bases not matched to a gene. Profiled with immunoSEQ multiplex PCR; TCRdb holds only in-frame clones, not every one. The sample lists about 390,000 clones; over 75% were seen once. This chain links TRBV6-5 with TRBJ1-1; TRBD1 agrees at 8 bases. The clonotype comes from a woman in her fifties or sixties with COVID-19, enrolled during active disease. The sequencing sample was made of peripheral blood. The DNA for the CDR3 is TGTGCCAGCAGTTACGGACAGGGAGGGAACACTGAAGCTTTCTTT. Its translation is CASSYGQGGNTEAFF.